The T cell receptor beta chain under discussion was sequenced for a study of cytomegalovirus exposure and HLA in healthy donors. Vbeta (60) and Jbeta (13) primers were used in the PCR. Method: immunoSEQ multiplex PCR; TCRdb's copy keeps in-frame clones and lacks some. The data hold nearly 200,000 clones, with approximately 83% observed a single time. Findings and limits, study-wide: By a later analysis, the bulk of CMV-associated TCR beta chains appeared HLA-restricted. Productive rates of about 87% or about 30% were seen for most TCR beta V segments in an earlier analysis. Researchers had no immune exposure information except CMV serostatus available. Per a later analysis, HLA-associated TCR beta chains showed more clonal expansion than other, equally common TCR beta chains.

V lost 0 bases and J lost 8, with 24 bases in between. The CDR3 has 18 amino acids. Germline assignment: CDR1 LGHNA and CDR2 YNFKEQ. Comment on this clone: Its target is unknown.

Input material: PBMCs. The chain couples TRBV4-2 to TRBJ2-3; D may be TRBD2 (6 bases). The source is a boy under 10 years old in good health and CMV-seronegative. The CDR3 sequence is CASSQDWAPQVRGATQYF. DNA for the CDR3: TGTGCCAGCAGCCAAGATTGGGCACCCCAGGTGCGGGGAGCTACGCAGTATTTT.